The rows below give T cell receptor beta chains drawn from one sample of a study of T-cell memory formation after mild COVID-19. Each CDR3 protein gets one entry after TCRdb re-called the 5' RACE reads with MiXCR. The sample contains about 430,000 distinct CDR3 sequences, about 20% of which appear only once. The sequencing input was PBMCs or a T cell subset sorted from them (not recorded which). The source of these receptors is a young man who had mild COVID-19 (a few samples of this study predate the infection). Cell type and time point are not known. Both conserved end residues are trimmed from each CDR3.

>TRBV7-6
ASSLTGSGTEAF
>TRBV7-8
ASRLKRGRFSTDTQY
>TRBV5-1
ASSYTTGAISGANVLT
>TRBV7-2
ASSTSRAPLGEKLF
>TRBV12-3/TRBV12-4
ASRFTDSSYNEQF
>TRBV29-1
SVDKGRDTEAF
>TRBV2
ASGAQNTGELF
>TRBV7-9
ASSSTYRLAGNEQF
>TRBV24-1
ATSDFGGAGELF
>TRBV7-3
ASSFGDSFTEAF
>TRBV9
ASSPPRASGGAVGNEQL
>TRBV9
ASSVGGVETQY
>TRBV20-1
SAQAPSSGDTQY
>TRBV9
ASSALTGTGNTQY
>TRBV6-6
ASSWPGQGSTDTQY
>TRBV29-1
SVTGVSTDTQY
>TRBV4-3
ASSQGAVGQNEQF
>TRBV5-1
ASSLSDSTNYGYT
>TRBV11-2
ASSLGNMNTEAF
>TRBV10-3
ATQDSYEQY
>TRBV29-1
SVSISDTQY
>TRBV24-1
ATSEGAKNIQY
>TRBV6-1
ASTQQGGSYEQY
>TRBV19
ASSITGVSNQPQH
>TRBV30
AWGWDSRLQYQETQY
>TRBV19
ASTSPIRNEQF
>TRBV5-1
ASRLEGGAGYNEQF
>TRBV6-5
ASSYRSAGATEAF
>TRBV7-2
ATGVRGAGEQF
>TRBV7-7
ASRGNGKETQY
>TRBV5-1
ASSLSPAVQETQY
>TRBV6-2/TRBV6-3
ASRPGYNQPQH
>TRBV12-3/TRBV12-4
ASSSLDRGLLSGDYT
>TRBV12-3/TRBV12-4
ASSLQATNEQF
>TRBV7-2
ASSFGVATDTQY
>TRBV20-1
SAGGATTDTQY
>TRBV4-2
ASSQGTTAISGANVLT
>TRBV5-1
ASSLTPGPLQETQY
>TRBV6-1
ASSEMGQGATEAF
>TRBV18
ASSRQGAVNTEAF
>TRBV7-9
ASSRTGAKNIQY
>TRBV12-3/TRBV12-4
ASSFRVGNTEAF
>TRBV7-6
ASSWTGGDETQY
>TRBV20-1
SARTSQETQY
>TRBV7-8
ASSSVPGGAYNEQF
>TRBV5-1
ASSLVSRDTEAF
>TRBV15
ATSRQGGVRPEAF
>TRBV6-5
ASSYSAGGYTEAF
>TRBV6-2/TRBV6-3
ASSYMDYYQETQY
>TRBV29-1
SVERSGGDNEQF
>TRBV5-5
ASMGQGAGQPQH
>TRBV5-1
ASSRLAVYNEQF
>TRBV6-1
ATVPGTTSSLTQY
>TRBV6-2/TRBV6-3
ASSPIGPTYEQY
>TRBV29-1
SALRAGDKEEQF
>TRBV10-3
AISEETELQETQY
>TRBV7-2
ASSPTSGSTDTQY
>TRBV7-2
ASLSTDTQY
>TRBV7-6
ASSLSGKPLH